This is a list of T cell receptor beta chains from one sample in a study of T cell responses to AZD1222 COVID-19 vaccine. Sequenced by immunoSEQ multiplex PCR; TCRdb stores in-frame clones only, minus some. The sample carries about 180,000 clones, around 94% recorded once. The sequencing here drew on peripheral blood, taken on day 0 of AZD1222 vaccination. Receptors were obtained from an adult in good health. Both conserved end residues are part of each CDR3. D genes are given only for firm matches. The size entry is marked missing in some rows and otherwise reads once, few, many or a size class.

once	TRBD1	16	TRBV29-1	CSGRSGTGERTGELFF
once	NA	13	TRBV11-2	CASSLVRSAEAFF
NA	TRBD1	14	TRBV5-6	CASSLQTGDEKLFF
NA	NA	15	TRBV5-1	CASSLGQSLSYGYTF
NA	TRBD1	13	TRBV9	CASSVGTGTEAFF
NA	NA	16	TRBV7-9	CASSPGVQTFTGELFF
once	TRBD2	15	TRBV6-5	CASSFGAGGRDTQYF
NA	NA	13	TRBV6-5	CASSYSTENEAFF
NA	NA	14	TRBV7-8	CASSPQVSNTEAFF
NA	NA	13	TRBV12-3/TRBV12-4	CASTYWGAREAFF
NA	TRBD1	16	TRBV28	CASIGTGLSSGNTIYF
NA	NA	15	TRBV7-2	CASSLARTDLQGAFF
NA	NA	16	TRBV30	CAWMGPGLDESGELFF
NA	NA	11	TRBV6-2/TRBV6-3	CASSYSSGYTF
NA	NA	16	TRBV4-2	CASSQVGLAETYEQYF
NA	NA	13	TRBV10-1	CASSGEDSYEQYF
once	NA	16	TRBV5-6	CASSLDLRSSYNEQFF
NA	NA	16	TRBV18	CASSPIRDGGTDTQYF
NA	TRBD2	15	TRBV3-1/TRBV3-2	CASSHFTSGDNEQFF
NA	TRBD1	14	TRBV6-1	CASCETGNSREQYF
once	TRBD1	16	TRBV6-1	CASSAFRGLHSYEQYF
NA	TRBD1	16	TRBV10-3	CAISDPDRGLDYGYTF